Below, 5 T cell receptor delta chains from the same sample are listed, as sequenced in a study of gamma-delta T cells after stem cell transplantation. TCRdb reanalyzed the RT-PCR reads using CATT. The data hold about a thousand delta-chain clones, with 0.95% to 1.5% observed a single time. Sequences were obtained from gamma-delta T cells. These receptors were collected from a human donor. It is not recorded whose cells these are; they may come from a transplant donor.

This clone was observed a handful of times. TCRdb's protein for this DNA is that of a much larger clone and differs from the translation at residue 10, likely a read error; the protein shown is the DNA translation. The chain uses TRDV2 and TRDJ1, with 13 bases aligning to TRDD3. The germline gives CDR1 GEAIGNYY, CDR2 EKD. The CDR3 sequence is 15 residues long. The V and J ends lost 7 bases and 3 bases, in that order; junction bases with no gene match: 7. The chain's CDR3 is CACTLGDTYADKLIF. The CDR3, as DNA: TGTGCCTGCACACTGGGGGATACGTACGCCGATAAACTCATCTTT.

This clone was seen a handful of times. This may be a read error: a much more frequent sequence differs by one nucleotide. This CDR3 is also generated by other DNA sequences in the sample. The chain employs TRDV1 and TRDJ1; 8 nucleotides match TRDD3. The CDR3 extends over 18 amino acids. The V gene's germline CDR1 is TSWWSYY and CDR2 QGS. The CDR3 coding sequence is TGCGCTCTTGGGGAACTCTCACTGGGGGGCACCTTCACCGATAAACTCATCTTT. It codes for CALGELSLGGTFTDKLIF.

The rearrangement links TRDV2 to TRDJ1, with 13 nucleotides matching TRDD3. The CDR3 is 21 residues long. The ends lost 3 bases at V and 3 bases at J; junction bases unmatched: 21. Germline V gene lookup returns CDR1 GEAIGNYY and CDR2 EKD. CDR3 residues: CACDPVRVGSTGGYAADKLIF. CDR3 nucleotides: TGTGCCTGTGACCCGGTTCGTGTTGGCAGTACTGGGGGATACGCGGCCGATAAACTCATCTTT.

In regard to this clone: This likely stems from a read error, as it lies one base from a far larger clone. Different DNA sequences within this sample yield the same CDR3. This chain joins TRDV2 and TRDJ1, with a weak D call TRDD3 (6 bases). The CDR3 sequence is 17 residues long. Germline-derived CDR1 and CDR2 are GEAIGNYY and EKD. CDR3 loop: CACDTWAPDGGTDKLIF. The DNA of the CDR3 is TGTGCCTGTGACACGTGGGCCCCCGACGGGGGGACCGATAAGCTCATCTTT.

Only a few counts were recorded for this clone. Given a far larger clone just one base away, this is likely a sequencing read error. This sample includes further DNA sequences coding for the same CDR3. V is TRDV3 and J is TRDJ1; 9 bases align to TRDD3. The CDR3 runs 19 residues. After removal of 1 base from V and 6 bases from J, the junction contained 24 bases not matched to a gene. Germline V gene sequence: CDR1 TVYSNPD, CDR2 GDNSRS (reference sequence). This chain's CDR3 is CAFNCPLPWGIRREYKLIF. For the CDR3, the DNA is TGTGCCTTTAATTGTCCCCTGCCCTGGGGGATCCGACGTGAGTATAAACTCATCTTT.